A single sample gave rise to the 9 T cell receptor beta chains below, sequenced in a study of cytomegalovirus exposure and HLA in healthy donors. The primer mix had 60 Vbeta and 13 Jbeta primers. Libraries were prepared by immunoSEQ multiplex PCR; TCRdb keeps only in-frame clonotypes and omits some of them. The table shows 250,000 to 350,000 clones, with 86% occurring only once. The specimen was PBMCs. The receptors derive from a middle-aged man in good health and CMV-seropositive.

In its sample, this clone was seen a few times. CDR3 sequence reads: CASSYGGSGGYEQYF. The CDR3 coding sequence is TGTGCCAGCAGTTACGGCGGTAGCGGCGGCTACGAGCAGTACTTC. The rearrangement uses TRBV6-5 and TRBJ2-7; tentatively, D is TRBD2 (6 bases). Between the trimmed V and J ends, which lost 2 bases and 3 bases, there was a span of 14 bases. The CDR3 spans 15 residues. Germline lookup yields CDR1 MNHEY and CDR2 SVGAGI.

The CDR3 DNA is TGTGCCAGTAGCGACAGGGCTCAGCCCCAGCATTTT. This sequence encodes CASSDRAQPQHF. This chain uses TRBV19 with TRBJ1-5; 7 bases are a match to TRBD1. Germline loops: CDR1 LNHDA, CDR2 SQIVND (reference sequence). Trimming cost V 6 bases and J 6 bases; bases outside gene matches: 2. This CDR3 is 12 amino acids long. Full variable domain (missing parts from reference TRBV19 and TRBJ1-5): DGGITQSPKYLFRKEGQNVTLSCEQNLNHDAMYWYRQDPGQGLRLIYYSQIVNDFQKGDIAEGYSVSREKKESFPLTVTSAQKNPTAFYLCASSDRAQPQHFGDGTRLSIL.

This clone was counted a single time. The chain is built from TRBV30 and TRBJ2-7, with 10 positions matching TRBD2. J was trimmed by 3 bases and V by 3 bases; bases with no gene match: 8. The CDR3 runs to 15 residues. The V gene's germline CDR1 is GTSNPN and CDR2 SVGIG (reference sequence). For the CDR3, the DNA is TGTGCCTGGAGGCCGGGACTAGCGAGTTACTACGAGCAGTACTTC. Residues: CAWRPGLASYYEQYF.

The chain employs TRBV5-1 and TRBJ2-5; perhaps TRBD2 as D (5 bases). Gene TRBJ2-7 matches the end of the DNA better, so the J call may be wrong. Germline-derived CDR1 and CDR2 are SGHRS and YFSETQ. CDR3 length: 15 amino acids. As DNA, the CDR3 is TGCGCCAGCACCCGATACAAGGGAGCGTACTACGAGCAGTACTTC. It yields the protein CASTRYKGAYYEQYF.

V usage is TRBV11-2 and J usage is TRBJ2-1; 9 positions match TRBD2. J gave up 9 bases and V 5 bases, and 8 bases lay outside the gene matches. In germline, CDR1 is SGHAT, CDR2 FQNNGV. The CDR3 spans 14 residues. The CDR3 coding sequence is TGTGCCAGCAGCGTTAGCGGGAGAAGGGGTGAGCAGTTCTTC. Translation gives CASSVSGRRGEQFF.

The rearrangement joins TRBV4-2 to TRBJ2-1, with 7 nucleotides matching TRBD2. The CDR3 contains 22 residues. V trimming: 1 base; J trimming: 0 bases; junction bases outside the gene matches: 21. Looked up from germline, CDR1 is LGHNA and CDR2 is YNFKEQ. The CDR3 loop is CASSQGAGVSADFGSSYNEQFF. CDR3 coding DNA: TGTGCCAGCAGCCAAGGGGCGGGAGTCTCGGCCGATTTCGGAAGCTCCTACAATGAGCAGTTCTTC.

The rearrangement uses TRBV12-5 and TRBJ2-1, with D perhaps matching TRBD2 (6 bases). V dropped 4 bases and J dropped 8 bases, with 12 bases sitting between them. Germline CDR1 and CDR2: LGHNT and FRNRAP. The CDR3 sequence is 13 residues long. The CDR3 nucleotides are TGTGCTAGTGGTTCCACAACTAGCTATGAGCAGTTCTTC. Protein product: CASGSTTSYEQFF.

The CDR3 nucleotides read TGTGCCAGCAGCTTAACCAGGGATACTGAAGCTTTCTTT. Its translation: CASSLTRDTEAFF. V and J are TRBV11-2 and TRBJ1-1, with a weak D call TRBD1 (5 bases). Trimming stripped 2 bases from V and 5 bases from J, with 9 bases between. The CDR3 sequence is 13 residues long. Germline V gene lookup returns CDR1 SGHAT and CDR2 FQNNGV.

The gene calls are TRBV7-2 and TRBJ2-7; 9 bases are a match to TRBD1. V was pared by 5 bases and J by 2 bases, with 4 bases of the junction left unmatched. CDR1 is SGHTA, CDR2 FQGNSA, per germline. This CDR3 region has 14 residues. The CDR3 loop reads CASSHRTGAYEQYF. The CDR3 DNA is TGTGCCAGCAGCCACAGGACAGGGGCCTACGAGCAGTACTTC. Full variable domain (missing parts from reference TRBV7-2 and TRBJ2-7): GAGVSQSPSNKVTEKGKDVELRCDPISGHTALYWYRQSLGQGLEFLIYFQGNSAPDKSGLPSDRFSAERTGGSVSTLTIQRTQQEDSAVYLCASSHRTGAYEQYFGPGTRLTVT.